These T cell receptor beta chains were read from a single sample in a study of blood T cell repertoires in COVID-19. The data were produced by immunoSEQ multiplex PCR, yet TCRdb's version contains in-frame clones alone and is incomplete. The table records 14,000 to 15,000 clones, around 92% of them present only once. Sequenced sample: peripheral blood. Receptors originate from a human donor with active COVID-19. The donor label of this sample is uncertain. CDR3s include the opening cysteine and the closing phenylalanine or tryptophan. Each record gives: V gene, J gene, D gene, clone size, CDR3 DNA, CDR3 protein. A D gene is named only where the DNA matches it firmly. A clone size is listed for some rows: how often the clone was seen (once, few, many), or a class if it is expanded.

V gene: TRBV3-1/TRBV3-2; J gene: TRBJ2-7; D gene: TRBD1; clone size: .; CDR3 DNA: TGTGCCAGCAGCCTACGGGACAGGGGCCAGCAGTACTTC; CDR3 protein: CASSLRDRGQQYF
V gene: TRBV19; J gene: TRBJ2-1; D gene: .; clone size: .; CDR3 DNA: TGTGCCAGTAGTATCGGGGGAGTTCCCTACAATGAGCAGTTCTTC; CDR3 protein: CASSIGGVPYNEQFF
V gene: TRBV28; J gene: TRBJ1-6; D gene: TRBD1; clone size: .; CDR3 DNA: TGTGCCAGCAGTTTAGCCCGGACAGGGTTCGATTCACCCCTCCACTTT; CDR3 protein: CASSLARTGFDSPLHF
V gene: TRBV7-2; J gene: TRBJ2-3; D gene: TRBD2; clone size: once; CDR3 DNA: TGTGCCAGCAGCTCCCGAGCGGGGCCTCTATTGACGCAGTATTTT; CDR3 protein: CASSSRAGPLLTQYF
V gene: TRBV11-2; J gene: TRBJ1-4; D gene: .; clone size: .; CDR3 DNA: TGTGCCAGCAGCTTAGGGCCCTACCCAGGGGTAGTGGAAAATGAAAAACTGTTTTTT; CDR3 protein: CASSLGPYPGVVENEKLFF
V gene: TRBV7-9; J gene: TRBJ1-3; D gene: TRBD1; clone size: .; CDR3 DNA: TGTGCCAGCAGCTCGGGACAGGGTACTGGAAACACCATATATTTT; CDR3 protein: CASSSGQGTGNTIYF
V gene: TRBV24-1; J gene: TRBJ2-7; D gene: TRBD1; clone size: once; CDR3 DNA: TGTGCCACCAGTGGGGGACAGGGGGCTAACTACGAGCAGTACTTC; CDR3 protein: CATSGGQGANYEQYF
V gene: TRBV29-1; J gene: TRBJ2-2; D gene: TRBD2; clone size: .; CDR3 DNA: TGCAGCGTTGAAAGGGGGACTAGCGGGAAAACCGGGGAGCTGTTTTTT; CDR3 protein: CSVERGTSGKTGELFF
V gene: TRBV6-5; J gene: TRBJ2-1; D gene: TRBD2; clone size: .; CDR3 DNA: TGTGCCGCCAATAGCGGGGGGGCCTGGAATGAGCAGTTCTTC; CDR3 protein: CAANSGGAWNEQFF
V gene: TRBV28; J gene: TRBJ2-4; D gene: TRBD1; clone size: .; CDR3 DNA: TGTGCCAGCAGTATAACGACAGGGAGCAAAAACATTCAGTACTTC; CDR3 protein: CASSITTGSKNIQYF
V gene: TRBV18; J gene: TRBJ1-2; D gene: TRBD1; clone size: once; CDR3 DNA: TGTGCCAGCTCACTAGGGGACAGTAACTATGGCTACACCTTC; CDR3 protein: CASSLGDSNYGYTF
V gene: TRBV5-1; J gene: TRBJ2-3; D gene: .; clone size: .; CDR3 DNA: TGCGCCAGCAGCCCTGGACAGACCTCAGATACGCAGTATTTT; CDR3 protein: CASSPGQTSDTQYF
V gene: TRBV28; J gene: TRBJ1-1; D gene: .; clone size: .; CDR3 DNA: TGTGCCAGCAGTTTAACAGGGCTCAACACTGAAGCTTTCTTT; CDR3 protein: CASSLTGLNTEAFF
V gene: TRBV3-1/TRBV3-2; J gene: TRBJ2-2; D gene: TRBD1; clone size: once; CDR3 DNA: TGTGCCAGCAGCCAACTCCGACAGGGGGCCGGGGAGCTGTTTTTT; CDR3 protein: CASSQLRQGAGELFF
V gene: TRBV30; J gene: TRBJ1-1; D gene: TRBD1; clone size: .; CDR3 DNA: TGTGCCTGGACCGGGGACAGAAACACTGAAGCTTTCTTT; CDR3 protein: CAWTGDRNTEAFF
V gene: TRBV11-2; J gene: TRBJ1-2; D gene: .; clone size: .; CDR3 DNA: TGTGCCAGCAGCTTGGGACTAACTAACTATGGCTACACCTTC; CDR3 protein: CASSLGLTNYGYTF
V gene: TRBV27; J gene: TRBJ2-3; D gene: TRBD2; clone size: .; CDR3 DNA: TGTGCCAGCAGTTTATTCCCCCCGACTAGCGGGGGGGTTTTAGATACGCAGTATTTT; CDR3 protein: CASSLFPPTSGGVLDTQYF
V gene: TRBV4-1; J gene: TRBJ2-1; D gene: TRBD2; clone size: .; CDR3 DNA: TGCGCCAGCAGCCAAGTAAGCGGGAGTATCTACAATGAGCAGTTCTTC; CDR3 protein: CASSQVSGSIYNEQFF
V gene: TRBV24-1; J gene: TRBJ2-3; D gene: .; clone size: few; CDR3 DNA: TGTGCCACCAGTGATTTGCAAGGAGGTCTTAGATCCACAGATACGCAGTATTTT; CDR3 protein: CATSDLQGGLRSTDTQYF
V gene: TRBV3-1/TRBV3-2; J gene: TRBJ2-7; D gene: TRBD1; clone size: .; CDR3 DNA: TGTGCCAGCAGCCAAGGGCGACAGGGGATGGTCGAGCAGTACTTC; CDR3 protein: CASSQGRQGMVEQYF
V gene: TRBV28; J gene: TRBJ2-3; D gene: TRBD2; clone size: .; CDR3 DNA: TGTGCCAGCAGTCCGGGACTAGCGGGAGAGGATACGCAGTATTTT; CDR3 protein: CASSPGLAGEDTQYF
V gene: TRBV30; J gene: TRBJ1-2; D gene: .; clone size: .; CDR3 DNA: TGTGCCTGGAGTTCCCGCGGCGGGGTGGGTGGCTACACCTTC; CDR3 protein: CAWSSRGGVGGYTF
V gene: TRBV7-2; J gene: TRBJ2-2; D gene: .; clone size: .; CDR3 DNA: TGTGCCAGCAGCCGCCCCACCGGGACTTCAACCGGGGAGCTGTTTTTT; CDR3 protein: CASSRPTGTSTGELFF
V gene: TRBV21-1; J gene: TRBJ2-7; D gene: .; clone size: .; CDR3 DNA: TGTGCCAGCAGCACACCGTGGCAGGGGGAGCAGTACTTC; CDR3 protein: CASSTPWQGEQYF
V gene: TRBV9; J gene: TRBJ1-2; D gene: .; clone size: once; CDR3 DNA: TGTGCCAGCAGCCCCCAACAGGGACACAACTATGGCTACACCTTC; CDR3 protein: CASSPQQGHNYGYTF
V gene: TRBV27; J gene: TRBJ1-1; D gene: .; clone size: .; CDR3 DNA: TGTGCCAGCAGTTTAATTTTTAGTGGGGCGGCGAACACTGAAGCTTTCTTT; CDR3 protein: CASSLIFSGAANTEAFF
V gene: TRBV5-1; J gene: TRBJ2-7; D gene: TRBD2; clone size: .; CDR3 DNA: TGCGCCAGCAGCTTGGGGGGACTAGCGGGGATGAGCTCCTACGAGCAGTACTTC; CDR3 protein: CASSLGGLAGMSSYEQYF
V gene: TRBV15; J gene: TRBJ2-1; D gene: TRBD1; clone size: .; CDR3 DNA: TGTGCCACCAGCAGGACAGGGGTGTCGGATGAGCAGTTCTTC; CDR3 protein: CATSRTGVSDEQFF
V gene: TRBV6-6; J gene: TRBJ2-1; D gene: TRBD2; clone size: .; CDR3 DNA: TGTGCCAGCAGTTCCCCCTGGAGCGGGGGTAAGAATGAGCAGTTCTTC; CDR3 protein: CASSSPWSGGKNEQFF
V gene: TRBV9; J gene: TRBJ2-3; D gene: TRBD1; clone size: .; CDR3 DNA: TGTGCCAGCAGCGTAGTCGGGACAGAAGACACAGATACGCAGTATTTT; CDR3 protein: CASSVVGTEDTDTQYF
V gene: TRBV30; J gene: TRBJ1-4; D gene: TRBD1; clone size: once; CDR3 DNA: TGTGCCTGGAATCTAGACAGGGGACGGGAAAAACTGTTTTTT; CDR3 protein: CAWNLDRGREKLFF
V gene: TRBV6-2/TRBV6-3; J gene: TRBJ1-1; D gene: TRBD1; clone size: once; CDR3 DNA: TGTGCCAGCAGTTACTCAGGGACAGCCCTTGAAGCTTTCTTT; CDR3 protein: CASSYSGTALEAFF
V gene: TRBV27; J gene: TRBJ2-1; D gene: TRBD2; clone size: .; CDR3 DNA: TGTGCCAGCAGTTTAGGGACTAGCGGGGGGGCTTTCTCCTACAATGAGCAGTTCTTC; CDR3 protein: CASSLGTSGGAFSYNEQFF
V gene: TRBV7-6; J gene: TRBJ2-7; D gene: .; clone size: .; CDR3 DNA: TGTGCCAGCAGCTTAGTCGACGGAGCCTACGAGCAGTACTTC; CDR3 protein: CASSLVDGAYEQYF
V gene: TRBV28; J gene: TRBJ2-3; D gene: .; clone size: .; CDR3 DNA: TGTGCCAGCAGTAAGGGGCGCACAGATACGCAGTATTTT; CDR3 protein: CASSKGRTDTQYF
V gene: TRBV5-1; J gene: TRBJ1-1; D gene: .; clone size: once; CDR3 DNA: .; CDR3 protein: CASSTSGQVNTEAFF
V gene: TRBV12-3/TRBV12-4; J gene: TRBJ2-7; D gene: TRBD1; clone size: .; CDR3 DNA: TGTGCCAGCCGCGAGGGGGCCCAATACGAGCAGTACTTC; CDR3 protein: CASREGAQYEQYF
V gene: TRBV14; J gene: TRBJ2-2; D gene: .; clone size: .; CDR3 DNA: TGTGCCAGCAGCCAAGACGGTGGGAGTTACACCGGGGAGCTGTTTTTT; CDR3 protein: CASSQDGGSYTGELFF
V gene: TRBV5-1; J gene: TRBJ1-1; D gene: .; clone size: .; CDR3 DNA: TGCGCCAGCAGCCCCAGGGCCTTGAACACTGAAGCTTTCTTT; CDR3 protein: CASSPRALNTEAFF
V gene: TRBV29-1; J gene: TRBJ2-2; D gene: TRBD2; clone size: .; CDR3 DNA: TGCAGCGTTGGGACTAGGTCCGGGGAGCTGTTTTTT; CDR3 protein: CSVGTRSGELFF
V gene: TRBV5-1; J gene: TRBJ2-7; D gene: .; clone size: .; CDR3 DNA: TGCGCCAGCACAGCCCTGGGGGGCTACGAGCAGTACTTC; CDR3 protein: CASTALGGYEQYF
V gene: TRBV18; J gene: TRBJ2-1; D gene: TRBD2; clone size: .; CDR3 DNA: TGTGCCAGCTCACCAGGGATAGCGGGAGTTACCTACAATGAGCAGTTCTTC; CDR3 protein: CASSPGIAGVTYNEQFF
V gene: TRBV7-7; J gene: TRBJ2-1; D gene: .; clone size: .; CDR3 DNA: TGTGCCAGCAGTTTTACGACAGGACCCTACAATGAGCAGTTCTTC; CDR3 protein: CASSFTTGPYNEQFF
V gene: TRBV9; J gene: TRBJ2-7; D gene: TRBD2; clone size: .; CDR3 DNA: TGTGCCAGCCCCCCCGGGGGGAACGAGCAGTACTTC; CDR3 protein: CASPPGGNEQYF
V gene: TRBV5-6; J gene: TRBJ2-2; D gene: .; clone size: .; CDR3 DNA: TGTGCCAGCAGCCCATGGTACAGACAGGGACTCGACGGGGAGCTGTTTTTT; CDR3 protein: CASSPWYRQGLDGELFF
V gene: TRBV5-6; J gene: TRBJ2-7; D gene: TRBD2; clone size: .; CDR3 DNA: TGTGCCAGCAGCTTTGCGGGAGGGAAAAACGAGCAGTACTTC; CDR3 protein: CASSFAGGKNEQYF